The 19 T cell receptor beta chains given below trace back to one sample, sequenced in a study of T cells after yellow fever vaccination. TCRdb reprocessed the 5' RACE reads with MiXCR, giving one entry per CDR3 protein. The sample contains more than 300,000 distinct CDR3 sequences, roughly 10% of which appear only once. Material: CD4+ T cells sorted from PBMCs, obtained 45 days after the yellow fever booster vaccination. These TCRs come from a man aged 18-30 years who received the YFV17D yellow fever vaccine.

This clonotype was observed a single time. The rearrangement joins TRBV5-4 to TRBJ2-3; 8 bases fit TRBD2. The CDR3 covers 15 residues. After removal of 4 bases from V and 7 bases from J, the junction contained 11 bases not matched to a gene. In germline, CDR1 is SGHNT, CDR2 YYREEE (reference sequence). CDR3 residues: CASSQGSSGGNTQYF. The CDR3 DNA reads TGTGCCAGCAGCCAAGGAAGCAGCGGGGGAAATACGCAGTATTTT.

This clonotype was counted a few times. The V and J genes are TRBV7-8 and TRBJ2-7; 9 bases fit TRBD2. Unmatched junction bases numbered 14, after V lost 1 base and J lost 4 bases. Germline V gives CDR1 SGHVS, CDR2 FQNEAQ. The CDR3 runs 18 residues. CDR3 nucleotides: TGTGCCAGCAGCTTAGTTCTTGCGGGGGGGCCCCCTTCGTACGAGCAGTACTTC. Encoded protein: CASSLVLAGGPPSYEQYF.

The CDR3 region is CASSFGPTVNYGYTF. The DNA for the CDR3 is TGTGCCAGCAGTTTCGGACCAACCGTTAACTATGGCTACACCTTC. The chain joins TRBV27 to TRBJ1-2; no clear D. The CDR3 has 15 residues. The germline gives CDR1 MNHEY, CDR2 SMNVEV (reference sequence). Trimming shortened V by 3 bases and J by 1 base, and 12 bases separated the two germline ends.

This clonotype was picked up a small number of times. The V call is TRBV21-1, the J call TRBJ1-1. TRBV21-1 corresponds to a pseudogene. The CDR3 length is 15 residues. CDR3 nucleotide sequence: TGTGCCAGCAGCAAAGAGCTTTCAGGATACTCTGAAGCTTTCTTT. Translation gives CASSKELSGYSEAFF.

This clonotype was counted only a few times. This chain connects TRBV29-1 to TRBJ1-5; weak D call: TRBD1 (5 bases). CDR1 is SQVTM and CDR2 is ANQGSEA in the germline V gene. The CDR3 loop spans 14 amino acids. The DNA for the CDR3 is TGCAGTGCTTCCGTGGCGGCGCAGGGTCAGCCCCAGCATTTT. Translated: CSASVAAQGQPQHF. The full variable domain, completed using reference TRBV29-1 and TRBJ1-5, is SAVISQKPSRDICQRGTSLTIQCQVDSQVTMMFWYRQQPGQSLTLIATANQGSEATYESGFVIDKFPISRPNLTFSTLTVSNMSPEDSSIYLCSASVAAQGQPQHFGDGTRLSIL.

Points on this clonotype: The DNA is left out, because the CDR3 cannot be placed on it with certainty; the CDR3 is given as TCRdb lists it. The CDR3 spells CSFAPAHTQYF. The rearrangement links TRBV29-1 to TRBJ2-3. With termini counted, the CDR3 has 11 amino acids. Germline loops: CDR1 SQVTM, CDR2 ANQGSEA.

The rearrangement uses TRBV20-1 and TRBJ2-7; no definite D call. There are 12 residues in the CDR3. V gave up 5 bases and J gave up 4 bases, with 12 bases separating them. The germline CDR1 and CDR2 sequences are DFQATT and SNEGSKA (reference sequence). CDR3 amino acids: CSAGILGYEQYV. Written as DNA, the CDR3 is TGCAGTGCTGGCATCCTTGGTTACGAGCAGTACGTC.

In its sample, this clonotype was seen many times. The rearrangement links TRBV4-3 to TRBJ2-3; TRBD2 matches 7 bases. The germline V gene has CDR1 LGHNA and CDR2 YSLEER. V lost 0 bases to trimming and J lost 5 bases; unmatched junction nucleotides: 8. The CDR3 loop spans 16 amino acids. The CDR3 DNA reads TGCGCCAGCAGCCAAGATCACCGGACTAGGGAAGATACGCAGTATTTT. Its protein product is CASSQDHRTREDTQYF.

This clonotype appeared a few times. The chain is built from TRBV5-1 and TRBJ2-1; possible D gene TRBD2, 6 bases. The CDR3 spans 15 residues. The V gene's germline CDR1 is SGHRS and CDR2 YFSETQ. The germline V and J ends were trimmed by 0 bases and 5 bases, with 12 bases remaining between them. CDR3 DNA sequence: TGCGCCAGCAGCTTGGACTCACTAGCAAACAATGAGCAGTTCTTC. Translation: CASSLDSLANNEQFF. Variable domain in full (rest from reference TRBV5-1 and TRBJ2-1): KAGVTQTPRYLIKTRGQQVTLSCSPISGHRSVSWYQQTPGQGLQFLFEYFSETQRNKGNFPGRFSGRQFSNSRSEMNVSTLELGDSALYLCASSLDSLANNEQFFGPGTRLTVL.

In this sample, this clonotype turned up a few times. The chain joins TRBV7-2 to TRBJ2-1; D possibly corresponds to TRBD2 (6 bases). The V gene lost 0 bases and the J gene lost 3 bases, with 12 bases spanning the gap. The CDR3 runs to 16 residues. Germline V gene data show CDR1 as SGHTA and CDR2 as FQGNSA. CDR3 protein: CASSLAPGLFYNEQFF. For the CDR3, the DNA is TGTGCCAGCAGCTTAGCGCCGGGACTGTTCTACAATGAGCAGTTCTTC.

This clonotype was detected a few times. The chain recombines TRBV7-2 with TRBJ1-2; no reliable D call. Germline V gene sequence: CDR1 SGHTA, CDR2 FQGNSA. Trimming shortened V by 5 bases and J by 3 bases, and 7 bases separated the two germline ends. This CDR3 spans 12 amino acids. Written as DNA, the CDR3 is TGTGCCAGCAGCCCCCAGGACTATGGCTACACCTTC. The encoded protein is CASSPQDYGYTF.

This clonotype was picked up many times. The V call is TRBV28, the J call TRBJ2-1; D is perhaps TRBD1 (5 bases). The CDR3 length is 15 residues. CDR1 and CDR2 from the germline V gene are MDHEN and SYDVKM. Trimming removed 8 bases from V and 7 bases from J, with 21 bases in between. The CDR3 bases are TGTGCCAGCCACCGGGCTGGGGCAATGGAGAATGAGCAGTTCTTC. It is translated as CASHRAGAMENEQFF.

This clonotype was detected only a few times. The chain couples TRBV7-2 to TRBJ2-5; no definite D call. The germline CDR1 and CDR2 sequences are SGHTA and FQGNSA. V lost 5 bases and J lost 6, with 10 bases in between. CDR3 length: 12 amino acids. DNA for the CDR3: TGTGCCAGCAGCAAGTACGATCAGACCCAGTACTTC. This codes for CASSKYDQTQYF.

This clonotype was counted at least ten times. This sequence joins TRBV5-1 and TRBJ1-5; D is ambiguous. This CDR3 is built from 13 residues. The germline gives CDR1 SGHRS, CDR2 YFSETQ. Trimming pared 2 bases from V and 8 bases from J, leaving 11 bases between. The CDR3: CASSLGPREPQHF. CDR3 bases: TGCGCCAGCAGCTTAGGGCCGAGGGAGCCCCAGCATTTT.

The rearrangement joins TRBV29-1 to TRBJ2-3; 8 nucleotides align to TRBD1. V gave up 5 bases and J gave up 3 bases; unmatched junction bases: 7. Germline lookup yields CDR1 SQVTM and CDR2 ANQGSEA. This CDR3 has 14 amino acids. The CDR3 DNA reads TGCAGCGTTTCAGGACAGGGTGGGACAGATACGCAGTATTTT. It is translated as CSVSGQGGTDTQYF.

The sample holds many counts of this clonotype. The V call is TRBV7-2, the J call TRBJ1-6; TRBD1 agrees at 9 bases. Unmatched junction bases numbered 8, after V lost 5 bases and J lost 9 bases. The germline CDR1 and CDR2 sequences are SGHTA and FQGNSA. CDR3 length: 15 amino acids. The CDR3 spells CASSEGQGMSSPLHF. The CDR3, as DNA: TGTGCCAGCAGCGAAGGACAGGGGATGAGTTCACCCCTCCACTTT.

The chain carries TRBV21-1 and TRBJ1-1; the table's D call TRBD1 went unverified against the DNA. TRBV21-1 is labeled a pseudogene. This CDR3 has 21 residues. CDR3 residues: CASSKALFTRSGPGMNTEAFF. CDR3 coding DNA: TGTGCCAGCAGCAAAGCGCTTTTTACCCGGTCAGGACCGGGGATGAACACTGAAGCTTTCTTT.

The chain recombines TRBV18 with TRBJ1-1; 8 nucleotides line up with TRBD1. The CDR3 runs 13 residues. V lost 4 bases, J lost 6 bases, and 4 bases stayed unmatched. The germline gives CDR1 KGHSH, CDR2 LQKENI. The chain's CDR3 is CASSRDRSSEAFF. CDR3 DNA: TGTGCCAGCTCACGGGACAGGTCATCTGAAGCTTTCTTT.

V usage is TRBV7-9 and J usage is TRBJ2-3; tentative D call: TRBD1 (5 bases). CDR1 and CDR2 (germline): SEHNR, FQNEAQ (reference sequence). The CDR3 is 13 residues long. Deletions cut 8 bases from V and 1 base from J, with 10 bases between. For the CDR3, the DNA is TGTGCCAGCCCAGGGAAAGGCACAGATACGCAGTATTTT. This sequence encodes CASPGKGTDTQYF.